What follows are 29 T cell receptor beta chains derived from one specimen sequenced in a study of blood T cell repertoires in COVID-19. This table comes from immunoSEQ multiplex PCR, and its TCRdb copy is limited to in-frame clones, with some not included. The table shows about 200,000 clones, with 70% to 90% occurring only once. Sequences were obtained from peripheral blood. Every receptor here comes from a man between 45 and 60 years old with COVID-19, enrolled during active disease.

The V call is TRBV19, the J call TRBJ2-5, with D perhaps matching TRBD2 (6 bases). V was shortened by 0 bases and J by 5 bases, with 10 bases between the two germline ends. The CDR3 contains 14 residues. CDR1 is LNHDA and CDR2 is SQIVND in the germline V gene (reference sequence). Here the CDR3 DNA reads TGTGCCAGTAGTATAGATCTTCGGGGGGAGACCCAGTACTTC. Encoded protein: CASSIDLRGETQYF.

The rearrangement joins TRBV7-2 to TRBJ1-1; D is undetermined. This CDR3 is 12 amino acids long. The germline V gene encodes CDR1 SGHTA and CDR2 FQGNSA. Deletions cut 3 bases from V and 0 bases from J, with 2 bases between. In DNA form, the CDR3 reads TGTGCCAGCAGCTTCATGAACACTGAAGCTTTCTTT. Encoded protein: CASSFMNTEAFF. Looking up the rest from reference TRBV7-2 and TRBJ1-1 gives the full variable domain: GAGVSQSPSNKVTEKGKDVELRCDPISGHTALYWYRQSLGQGLEFLIYFQGNSAPDKSGLPSDRFSAERTGGSVSTLTIQRTQQEDSAVYLCASSFMNTEAFFGQGTRLTVV.

The chain recombines TRBV7-3 with TRBJ2-1; D unclear. The V gene's germline CDR1 is SGHTA and CDR2 FQGTGA. The V and J ends lost 1 base and 2 bases respectively, with 6 bases between them. This CDR3 is 14 amino acids long. This chain's CDR3 is CASSLMPAYNEQFF. CDR3 DNA: TGTGCCAGCAGCTTAATGCCGGCCTACAATGAGCAGTTCTTC.

The genes are TRBV9 and TRBJ2-3, with D maybe TRBD2 (6 bases). The CDR3 loop spans 16 amino acids. The V end lost 2 bases, the J end lost 0 bases, and 13 bases lay between the germline ends. CDR1 and CDR2 (germline): SGDLS, YYNGEE. For the CDR3, the DNA is TGTGCCAGCAGCGTGGGGAGGACGGTTAGCACAGATACGCAGTATTTT. Protein product: CASSVGRTVSTDTQYF.

The CDR3 sequence is CSASLARESDGYTF. DNA for the CDR3: TGCAGTGCTAGTCTGGCACGGGAGTCAGATGGCTACACCTTC. The V gene is TRBV20-1, the J gene TRBJ1-2; D is undetermined. The V and J ends lost 3 bases and 6 bases respectively, with 17 bases between them. The CDR3 covers 14 residues. Germline-derived CDR1 and CDR2 are DFQATT and SNEGSKA (reference sequence).

The V gene is TRBV19, the J gene TRBJ2-5; TRBD2 agrees at 10 bases. Germline CDR1 and CDR2: LNHDA and SQIVND (reference sequence). V shed 0 bases, J shed 5 bases, and the junction held 6 bases outside the gene matches. This CDR3 contains 16 residues. The DNA for the CDR3 is TGTGCCAGTAGTATAGATCTAGCGGGAGTTTTCGAGACCCAGTACTTC. Translating it yields CASSIDLAGVFETQYF. The variable domain in full, with the rest retrieved from reference TRBV19 and TRBJ2-5, is DGGITQSPKYLFRKEGQNVTLSCEQNLNHDAMYWYRQDPGQGLRLIYYSQIVNDFQKGDIAEGYSVSREKKESFPLTVTSAQKNPTAFYLCASSIDLAGVFETQYFGPGTRLLVL.

The chain uses TRBV7-2 and TRBJ2-1; D remains unclear. The CDR3 runs to 11 residues. From germline, CDR1 is SGHTA and CDR2 FQGNSA. Trimming stripped 4 bases from V and 12 bases from J, with 10 bases between. The CDR3 loop is CASSSLVLQFF. The CDR3 bases are TGTGCCAGCAGCTCTCTAGTGTTGCAGTTCTTC.

This chain connects TRBV5-4 to TRBJ2-7; tentatively, D is TRBD1 (6 bases). The germline CDR1 and CDR2 sequences are SGHNT and YYREEE (reference sequence). There are 14 residues in the CDR3. The germline V and J ends were trimmed by 4 bases and 5 bases, with 16 bases remaining between them. This chain's CDR3 is CASSREGTYHEQYF. The CDR3 DNA sequence: TGTGCCAGCAGCCGTGAGGGGACATATCACGAGCAGTACTTC.

The CDR3 reads CASSLEITGNTEAFF. The CDR3 DNA reads as TGTGCCAGCAGCTTGGAAATAACGGGGAACACTGAAGCTTTCTTT. This chain joins TRBV5-5 and TRBJ1-1; no clear D gene. Germline values: CDR1 SGHKS, CDR2 YYEKEE (reference sequence). The CDR3 loop spans 15 amino acids. The ends were cut back, 0 bases at V and 1 base at J, with 10 bases in the middle.

The rearrangement joins TRBV5-1 to TRBJ2-2; 8 bases are a match to TRBD2. The CDR3 runs 15 residues. Germline lookup yields CDR1 SGHRS and CDR2 YFSETQ. V lost 0 bases to trimming and J lost 7 bases; unmatched junction nucleotides: 5. CDR3 bases: TGCGCCAGCAGCTTGGGGGGACTAGAAGGCGGGGAGCTGTTTTTT. Protein product: CASSLGGLEGGELFF.

The chain employs TRBV18 and TRBJ1-1; D perhaps matches TRBD1 (5 bases). Germline V gene data show CDR1 as KGHSH and CDR2 as LQKENI. Trimming removed 5 bases from V and 6 bases from J, with 13 bases in between. CDR3 length: 13 residues. CDR3 amino acids: CASSTQGNAEAFF. As DNA, the CDR3 is TGTGCCAGCTCAACTCAGGGTAACGCTGAAGCTTTCTTT.

CDR3 coding DNA: TGTGCTAGTGGTCCCGGGGGGAGCGGGGGCCCCAACACCGGGGAGCTGTTTTTT. It translates to CASGPGGSGGPNTGELFF. This chain joins TRBV12-5 and TRBJ2-2, with TRBD2 matching 8 bases. CDR1 is LGHNT and CDR2 is FRNRAP in the germline V gene. This CDR3 comprises 18 residues. Trimming at V came to 5 bases and at J to 2 bases, leaving 13 bases not matched to a gene.

The chain employs TRBV24-1 and TRBJ2-1; maybe TRBD1 (5 bases). This CDR3 is 13 amino acids long. V dropped 4 bases and J dropped 13 bases, with 16 bases sitting between them. Looked up from germline, CDR1 is KGHDR and CDR2 is SFDVKD. The CDR3 nucleotides are TGTGCCACCAGTGAACCCTCAACAGGTTTTCAGTTCTTC. Translated: CATSEPSTGFQFF.

This clone was detected once. The rearrangement joins TRBV7-2 to TRBJ2-1; TRBD2 matches 15 bases. This CDR3 comprises 16 residues. CDR1 and CDR2 (germline): SGHTA, FQGNSA. The V and J ends lost 4 bases and 6 bases, in that order; junction bases with no gene match: 4. The DNA for the CDR3 is TGTGCCAGCAGCTACCGGACTAGCGGGGGGGCCAATGAGCAGTTCTTC. It translates to CASSYRTSGGANEQFF.

The chain links TRBV20-1 to TRBJ1-5, with D maybe TRBD1 (5 bases). There are 14 residues in the CDR3. Germline loops: CDR1 DFQATT, CDR2 SNEGSKA (reference sequence). The V end lost 3 bases, the J end lost 2 bases, and 11 bases lay between the germline ends. In DNA form, the CDR3 reads TGCAGTGCTAGTCAGGGAACGGGCAATCAGCCCCAGCATTTT. Translated: CSASQGTGNQPQHF.

The chain is built from TRBV3-1 (or the pseudogene TRBV3-2) and TRBJ2-1; 7 nucleotides match TRBD2. Trimming took 1 base from V and 15 from J; bases not matched to a gene: 12. The germline V gene encodes CDR1 LGHDT and CDR2 YNNKEL (reference sequence). The CDR3 has 14 amino acids. CDR3 nucleotides: TGTGCCAGCAGCCAAGGGATTGGGGAGGGCCACGGGTTCTTC. It specifies CASSQGIGEGHGFF.

This chain joins TRBV11-3 and TRBJ2-3, with a weak D call TRBD1 (5 bases). Germline lookup yields CDR1 SGHNT and CDR2 YENEEA. The CDR3 contains 16 residues. Trimming removed 1 base at V and 2 bases at J, with 13 bases between. DNA for the CDR3: TGTGCCAGCAGCTTAGGTTGGGGCACAAACACAGATACGCAGTATTTT. It encodes CASSLGWGTNTDTQYF.

This chain uses TRBV5-4 with TRBJ2-1; possibly TRBD2 for D (6 bases). CDR3 size: 13 residues. Germline CDR1 reads SGHNT; CDR2 reads YYREEE (reference sequence). Trimming cost V 6 bases and J 7 bases, with 14 bases left between them. The CDR3 bases are TGTGCCAGCAAAGGCAGGGCGGGGAATGAGCAGTTCTTC. Its protein is CASKGRAGNEQFF.

This clone was seen once. This rearrangement joins TRBV19 to TRBJ1-1; no definite D call. The germline V gene has CDR1 LNHDA and CDR2 SQIVND (reference sequence). V gave up 4 bases and J gave up 11 bases, with 14 bases separating them. The CDR3 totals 12 residues. This CDR3 reads CASSNRTGLAFF. The CDR3 DNA is TGTGCCAGTAGTAACCGGACGGGGTTGGCTTTCTTT.

V is TRBV7-8 and J is TRBJ2-7; weak D call: TRBD2 (6 bases). From germline, CDR1 is SGHVS and CDR2 FQNEAQ. The CDR3 sequence is 14 residues long. Trimming removed 1 base from V and 0 bases from J, with 7 bases in between. Written as DNA, the CDR3 is TGTGCCAGCAGCTTAGGGCGGGACTCCTACGAGCAGTACTTC. Its protein is CASSLGRDSYEQYF.

The chain carries TRBV3-1 (or the pseudogene TRBV3-2) and TRBJ2-7; no clear D. The CDR3 length is 14 residues. Trimming removed 0 bases at V and 3 bases at J, with 9 bases between. The germline V gene encodes CDR1 LGHDT and CDR2 YNNKEL (reference sequence). The CDR3 region has the DNA TGTGCCAGCAGCCAAGAGGGCTCTAACTACGAGCAGTACTTC. It encodes CASSQEGSNYEQYF.

This sequence joins TRBV12-3 or TRBV12-4 and TRBJ2-2; no clear D gene. Trimming shortened V by 5 bases and J by 10 bases, and 14 bases separated the two germline ends. The CDR3 has 13 amino acids. The CDR3 DNA is TGTGCCAGCAGTACACAGAACCGTGAGGAGCTGTTTTTT. This gives the protein CASSTQNREELFF.

This clone was seen only once. The chain has TRBV6-1 and TRBJ2-7, with a tentative D call TRBD2 (6 bases). The V end was cut by 3 bases, the J end by 0 bases, with 12 bases between. This CDR3 comprises 15 residues. Germline V gives CDR1 MNHNS, CDR2 SASEGT. The CDR3 bases are TGTGCCAGCAGTGACGCAGGGAGGATCTCCTACGAGCAGTACTTC. As protein: CASSDAGRISYEQYF.

Comments on this clone: Other DNA variants within this sample encode the same CDR3. The chain is built from TRBV9 and TRBJ2-1; 12 bases map to TRBD2. Losses at the gene ends were 1 base for V and 7 bases for J; bases not matched to a gene: 3. Germline assignment: CDR1 SGDLS and CDR2 YYNGEE. The CDR3 totals 15 residues. Here the CDR3 DNA reads TGTGCCAGCAGCGTACTTGGACTAGCGGGAAATGAGCAGTTCTTC. As protein: CASSVLGLAGNEQFF. The complete variable domain, with remaining parts taken from reference TRBV9 and TRBJ2-1, reads DSGVTQTPKHLITATGQRVTLRCSPRSGDLSVYWYQQSLDQGLQFLIQYYNGEERAKGNILERFSAQQFPDLHSELNLSSLELGDSALYFCASSVLGLAGNEQFFGPGTRLTVL.

V usage is TRBV5-6 and J usage is TRBJ2-4, with 10 nucleotides matching TRBD2. The CDR3 length is 19 residues. J was trimmed by 0 bases and V by 2 bases; bases with no gene match: 11. Germline-derived CDR1 and CDR2 are SGHDT and YYEEEE. The CDR3 reads CASSLLVMTSGLAKNIQYF. The CDR3 DNA follows: TGTGCCAGCAGCTTACTGGTAATGACTAGCGGGCTAGCCAAAAACATTCAGTACTTC. Looking up the rest from reference TRBV5-6 and TRBJ2-4 gives the full variable domain: DAGVTQSPTHLIKTRGQQVTLRCSPKSGHDTVSWYQQALGQGPQFIFQYYEEEERQRGNFPDRFSGHQFPNYSSELNVNALLLGDSALYLCASSLLVMTSGLAKNIQYFGAGTRLSVL.

The chain recombines TRBV4-1 with TRBJ2-7; D unclear. Germline V CDR1 and CDR2: MGHRA, YSYEKL. The V end lost 0 bases, the J end lost 3 bases, and 18 bases lay between the germline ends. The CDR3 totals 17 residues. The CDR3 sequence: CASSQDNDGHELYEQYF. In nucleotides, the CDR3 is TGCGCCAGCAGCCAAGATAATGATGGGCATGAGCTCTACGAGCAGTACTTC.

The V and J genes are TRBV5-4 and TRBJ2-1, with 8 nucleotides matching TRBD1. The CDR3 totals 14 residues. The V gene end was trimmed by 3 bases and the J gene end by 6 bases; junction bases not matched to a gene: 5. From germline, CDR1 is SGHNT and CDR2 YYREEE (reference sequence). This CDR3 is CASSSDRGGNEQFF. In DNA, the CDR3 is TGTGCCAGCAGCTCTGACAGGGGAGGCAATGAGCAGTTCTTC.

This chain uses TRBV5-1 with TRBJ1-5; 9 bases map to TRBD1. The germline gives CDR1 SGHRS, CDR2 YFSETQ. V dropped 2 bases and J dropped 3; count of bases not matched to a gene: 9. The CDR3 sequence is 17 residues long. The CDR3 DNA sequence: TGCGCCAGCAGCTTAGGGACAGGGCCAAGGAACAATCAGCCCCAGCATTTT. Translation gives CASSLGTGPRNNQPQHF. Variable domain in full (rest from reference TRBV5-1 and TRBJ1-5): KAGVTQTPRYLIKTRGQQVTLSCSPISGHRSVSWYQQTPGQGLQFLFEYFSETQRNKGNFPGRFSGRQFSNSRSEMNVSTLELGDSALYLCASSLGTGPRNNQPQHFGDGTRLSIL.

The chain combines TRBV6-5 with TRBJ2-7; D is unclear. Germline loops: CDR1 MNHEY, CDR2 SVGAGI. V lost 3 bases and J lost 5, with 17 bases in between. The CDR3 consists of 15 residues. The CDR3 bases are TGTGCCAGCAGTTATTCATACACCGCAGGAAACGAGCAGTACTTC. It yields the protein CASSYSYTAGNEQYF.